The rows below give T cell receptor beta chains drawn from one sample of a study. TCRdb called the 5' RACE reads again in MiXCR, with one record for every CDR3 protein. The sample has approximately 50,000 distinct CDR3 sequences; roughly 28% are singletons. The sequencing sample was made of tumor-infiltrating Tregs sorted from the breast tumor. These receptors were obtained from a female donor with breast cancer. Both conserved end residues are part of each CDR3. A D gene is named only where the DNA matches it firmly. For some rows the clone size is stated as once, few or many, or as a class when expanded; others skip it.

CDR3aa: CALVMELETQYF
CDR3nt: TGTGCTTTAGTCATGGAGTTAGAGACCCAGTACTTC
j_gene: TRBJ2-5
len: 12
abundance: many
d_gene: -
v_gene: TRBV7-9

CDR3aa: CASSLSTGTRQDTQYF
CDR3nt: TGTGCCAGCAGCTTAAGTACAGGGACCCGCCAAGATACGCAGTATTTT
j_gene: TRBJ2-3
len: 16
abundance: few
d_gene: -
v_gene: TRBV7-6

CDR3aa: CASSTRVTNEKLFF
CDR3nt: TGTGCCAGCAGTACCAGGGTTACTAATGAAAAACTGTTTTTT
j_gene: TRBJ1-4
len: 14
abundance: few
d_gene: -
v_gene: TRBV27

CDR3aa: CASSLEGADTQYF
CDR3nt: TGTGCCAGCAGCTTAGAGGGAGCAGATACGCAGTATTTT
j_gene: TRBJ2-3
len: 13
abundance: -
d_gene: -
v_gene: TRBV7-9

CDR3aa: CSVDLFGDFSEQFF
CDR3nt: TGCAGCGTTGACCTTTTCGGGGATTTCAGTGAGCAGTTCTTC
j_gene: TRBJ2-1
len: 14
abundance: few
d_gene: -
v_gene: TRBV29-1

CDR3aa: CASRLPVRVEKLFF
CDR3nt: TGTGCCAGCAGACTCCCCGTTCGAGTGGAAAAACTGTTTTTT
j_gene: TRBJ1-4
len: 14
abundance: -
d_gene: -
v_gene: TRBV7-2

CDR3aa: CSALPGQGGGGELFF
CDR3nt: TGCAGTGCTCTACCGGGACAGGGGGGAGGCGGGGAGCTGTTTTTT
j_gene: TRBJ2-2
len: 15
abundance: many
d_gene: TRBD1
v_gene: TRBV20-1

CDR3aa: CSAKAGRDQPQHF
CDR3nt: TGCAGTGCTAAGGCAGGTAGGGATCAGCCCCAGCATTTT
j_gene: TRBJ1-5
len: 13
abundance: few
d_gene: -
v_gene: TRBV20-1

CDR3aa: CASSFRLADQETQYF
CDR3nt: TGTGCCAGCAGTTTCAGACTAGCGGATCAAGAGACCCAGTACTTC
j_gene: TRBJ2-5
len: 15
abundance: -
d_gene: TRBD2
v_gene: TRBV12-3/TRBV12-4

CDR3aa: CSTWAGGEAFF
CDR3nt: TGCAGTACCTGGGCGGGGGGTGAAGCTTTCTTT
j_gene: TRBJ1-1
len: 11
abundance: -
d_gene: -
v_gene: TRBV29-1

CDR3aa: CASSLRRPGTGSQNIQYF
CDR3nt: TGTGCCAGCAGTTTACGCCGTCCCGGGACAGGGTCCCAAAACATTCAGTACTTC
j_gene: TRBJ2-4
len: 18
abundance: -
d_gene: TRBD1
v_gene: TRBV6-5

CDR3aa: CASSTDRGETGELFF
CDR3nt: TGCGCCAGCAGTACAGACAGGGGAGAAACCGGGGAGCTGTTTTTT
j_gene: TRBJ2-2
len: 15
abundance: many
d_gene: TRBD1
v_gene: TRBV10-1

CDR3aa: CASSPGLTSGRRFTDTQYF
CDR3nt: TGTGCCAGCAGCCCCGGATTGACTAGCGGGAGGAGGTTTACAGATACGCAGTATTTT
j_gene: TRBJ2-3
len: 19
abundance: -
d_gene: TRBD2
v_gene: TRBV7-3

CDR3aa: CASSASGVTYEQYF
CDR3nt: TGTGCCAGCAGTGCATCAGGGGTTACCTACGAGCAGTACTTC
j_gene: TRBJ2-7
len: 14
abundance: -
d_gene: -
v_gene: TRBV6-1

CDR3aa: CASSRTGLRGEQYF
CDR3nt: TGTGCCAGCTCGAGGACAGGGTTGCGGGGCGAGCAGTACTTC
j_gene: TRBJ2-7
len: 14
abundance: many
d_gene: TRBD1
v_gene: TRBV6-1

CDR3aa: CASSLAGGPEQYF
CDR3nt: TGTGCCAGCAGCCTAGCGGGAGGGCCTGAGCAGTACTTC
j_gene: TRBJ2-7
len: 13
abundance: many
d_gene: TRBD2
v_gene: TRBV6-2/TRBV6-3

CDR3aa: CASSWTSGHTDTQYF
CDR3nt: TGTGCCAGCAGCTGGACTAGCGGACACACAGATACGCAGTATTTT
j_gene: TRBJ2-3
len: 15
abundance: -
d_gene: TRBD2
v_gene: TRBV12-3/TRBV12-4

CDR3aa: CASSPGGFIYEQYF
CDR3nt: TGCGCCAGCAGTCCCGGAGGTTTTATCTACGAGCAGTACTTC
j_gene: TRBJ2-7
len: 14
abundance: -
d_gene: -
v_gene: TRBV5-1

CDR3aa: CASSYRGDSPLHF
CDR3nt: TGTGCCAGCAGTTACAGAGGGGACTCACCCCTCCACTTT
j_gene: TRBJ1-6
len: 13
abundance: many
d_gene: -
v_gene: TRBV6-2/TRBV6-3

CDR3aa: CASSGTGANTGELFF
CDR3nt: TGCGCCAGTTCCGGGACAGGGGCGAACACCGGGGAGCTGTTTTTT
j_gene: TRBJ2-2
len: 15
abundance: once
d_gene: TRBD1
v_gene: TRBV5-1